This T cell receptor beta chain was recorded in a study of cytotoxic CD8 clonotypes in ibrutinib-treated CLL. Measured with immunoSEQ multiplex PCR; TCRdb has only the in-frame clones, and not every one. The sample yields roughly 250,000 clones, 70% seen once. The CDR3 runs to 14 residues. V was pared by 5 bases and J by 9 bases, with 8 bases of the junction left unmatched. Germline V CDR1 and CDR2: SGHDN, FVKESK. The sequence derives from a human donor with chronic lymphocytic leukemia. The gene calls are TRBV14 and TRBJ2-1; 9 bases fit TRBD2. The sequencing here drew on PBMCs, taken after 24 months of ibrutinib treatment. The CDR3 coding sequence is TGTGCCAGCAGCAGTAGCGGGAGCTGGAGTGAGCAGTTCTTC. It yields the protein CASSSSGSWSEQFF. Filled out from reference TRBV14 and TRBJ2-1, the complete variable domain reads EAGVTQFPSHSVIEKGQTVTLRCDPISGHDNLYWYRRVMGKEIKFLLHFVKESKQDESGMPNNRFLAERTGGTYSTLKVQPAELEDSGVYFCASSSSGSWSEQFFGPGTRLTVL.